This TCR beta chain was identified during a study of T-cell memory formation after mild COVID-19 (dated by TCRdb to the early 2020s). The study in broad terms: TCR sequence clusters from the two donors were found to be largely donor specific. T-cell clones expanding and contracting after mild COVID-19 in a couple of donors were tracked by longitudinal TCRalpha and TCRbeta repertoire sequencing. Two young, previously healthy adult volunteers made up the cohort, one male and one female. The investigation overall reported the following: SARS-CoV-2 specificity of the second-wave clones peaking on day 37 was not confirmed. From day 15 to 85, contracting clones showed balanced CD4/CD8 phenotypes, whereas a second wave of clones that expanded from day 15 to 37 leaned towards CD4+. Only a couple of mild cases were covered by the study, and larger cohorts that include severe cases with pre-infection samples were considered necessary. Contracting CD4+ clones appeared mostly in the CM and EM memory subsets, whereas CD8+ clones were enriched in EMRA. Some responding clones were found in pre-infection memory, which suggests that pre-existing cross-reactive memory T cells took part in the SARS-CoV-2 response.

Sequencing took place on an Illumina NovaSeq 6000. TCRalpha and TCRbeta cDNA libraries were constructed by 5'RACE with constant-segment primers, with sample barcodes and unique molecular identifiers being introduced. RNA was extracted from every sample with Trizol reagent. The libraries were amplified in two PCR steps, and the second step added a second sample barcode and Illumina TruSeq adapters. Sequencing of libraries was performed on an Illumina NovaSeq with 2 x 150 bp paired-end reads. In the source study's methods: Reads were demultiplexed and collapsed into UMI-guided consensus sequences with migec v1.2.7. With mixcr v2.1.11, UMI consensuses were aligned to TRA and TRB V and J templates and assembled into clonotypes. A clonotype was counted as expanded or contracted only if both edgeR and NoisET called the change significant, with noise models trained on biological replicates. For edgeR calls, the cutoffs were a false discovery rate-adjusted p below 0.01 and a log2 fold-change threshold of 1. As an exploratory analysis of dynamics, max-normalized trajectories of the 1000 most abundant clonotypes were examined with PCA combined with hierarchical clustering. The CD4 or CD8 phenotype of responding clones was assigned using the separately sequenced CD4+ and CD8+ repertoires. In TCRdb, the public reads were trimmed at Q25 with fastp and aligned with MiXCR, with productive beta chains retained. Merged by CDR3 protein, the rows form single entries marked with the most common genes and DNA. The V and J calls and clone size are TCRdb's, not the authors'. The sample table contains 200,000 to 300,000 distinct CDR3 sequences; only one count was recorded for 15% of them. The ten largest account for under 2.5% of the sample.

PBMCs were isolated by Ficoll-Paque density gradient centrifugation. In regard to this clonotype: No antigen is known for it. Base quality data are lacking; no much larger clone is found one base away.

The clonotype comes from an adult woman who had mild COVID-19 (a few samples of this study predate the infection). The sample titles of this study are shuffled in the database, so cell type and time point are left out; the donor was told from shared clones. Sequencing used PBMCs or a T cell subset sorted from them (not recorded which).

The CDR3 amino acid sequence is: CASRVPGQGFTEAFF. The DNA reads TGTGCCAGCAGGGTTCCGGGACAGGGATTCACTGAAGCTTTCTTT. The rearranged chain carries TRBV6-1 and TRBJ1-1; the junction holds 9 bases that match TRBD1. Germline trimming: 6 bases from V, 4 bases from J; junction bases outside gene matches: 9. Taken from the germline V gene, the CDR1 and CDR2 loops are MNHNS and SASEGT. The CDR3 goes from the cysteine to the phenylalanine over 15 residues. The only DNA kept is the CDR3, 45 bases in frame from the first base.